Described below is a single T cell receptor (beta chain) sequence and its context. This clonotype was detected once. The antigen this receptor binds is unknown. The sample holds no much larger clone one base away, and base qualities are not on file. A single read counts as weak evidence. Library generation was performed with 5' RACE. Sequencing was performed on an Illumina HiSeq 2500. A second PCR of about 7 to 12 cycles was run with a J-beta primer mix and a sample-barcoded 5' primer. A template-switch 5' adaptor carrying 12 random nucleotides introduced a unique molecular identifier onto each TCR beta cDNA molecule. Each sample yielded at least 2.5 million CDR3-containing paired-end reads. First-strand cDNA synthesis was performed from all RNA using the Mint cDNA synthesis kit, with priming by a TRBC-specific oligonucleotide. Following uracil-DNA glycosylase treatment, all cDNA underwent a first 18-cycle PCR with the universal primers M1SS and BC2_uni_R. For the original study's pipeline: For normalization, 1 million high-quality reads, each with a distinct molecular identifier, were randomly selected from each sample. Reads with shared molecular identifiers were discarded instead of being binned into consensus sequences. MiTCR, set to a Q25 quality threshold and the strictest error-elimination algorithm, was used for CDR3 identification, clonotype clustering and error correction. A nonparametric unseen species model using Euler transformation provided a lower-bound estimate of total TCR beta diversity. TCRdb trimmed the raw reads at Q25, called clones with MiXCR and kept productive beta chains. Here each entry gathers all rows of one CDR3 protein and keeps the most common genes and DNA. The V and J calls were determined by TCRdb, not by the authors. This sample comprises some 370,000 distinct CDR3 sequences, approximately 51% of them detected only once. 50% to 65% of the sample is taken by the ten largest.

This specimen belongs to a study of blood T cells in healthy people across ages (dated by TCRdb to about 2015). Study-wide context: In model experiments, template switching captured roughly one uniquely barcoded TCR beta cDNA molecule for every two T cells. The study measured age-related changes in TCR beta repertoire diversity using deep sequencing normalized with unique cDNA molecular identifiers. The donors were split into four age groups: young (average around 17 years), middle-aged (39), aged (62) and long-lived (approximately 80). To avoid experimental bias, donors of different ages were distributed randomly across sequencing lanes. For two donors (one aged 18 to 30 and one aged 80 or older), the study analyzed two additional independent replicas of 1 million unique cDNA reads from the same blood draw. Beyond this particular receptor, the publication reports: Since profiling was done on bulk unsorted PBMCs, naive and antigen-experienced compartments could not be conclusively compared. The percentage of naive T cells measured by flow cytometry correlated strongly with observed TCR beta diversity. Estimates of total diversity based on one million sequenced T cells were regarded as lower bounds and as underestimates. Because the CMV infection status of the donors was unknown, age-related changes in expanded clonotypes may potentially have been confounded. Observed TCR beta diversity per million T cells fell roughly linearly with age, and a significant reduction was already apparent by age about 43. Compared with the aged group, the long-lived group had more naive CD4+ T cells, fewer expanded clones and increased TCR diversity, suggesting age selection.

Donors were 39 systemically healthy Caucasian individuals from Russia aged roughly 6 to 90 years. Ten milliliters of peripheral blood were drawn from each donor into EDTA-treated Vacutainer tubes. PBMCs were isolated by Ficoll-Paque density-gradient centrifugation, with at least 7 million obtained per sample. Total RNA, at least 6 micrograms per sample, was extracted from PBMCs with Trizol reagent. The percentages of naive CD45RAhigh/CD27high T cells were determined by flow cytometry on a PBMC aliquot from every donor. Trimmed from V: 1 base; trimmed from J: 1 base; junction bases lacking a gene match: 10. For CDR1 and CDR2, the germline V gene lists MGHRA and YSYEKL. The CDR3 numbers 19 residues from cysteine through phenylalanine. Solely the CDR3 DNA is kept, with 57 bases framed from the first base.

What was sequenced was blood. Recombination linked TRBV4-1 to TRBJ2-3; TRBD1 matches 11 bases in the middle. This receptor was identified in a man aged 55 to 70 in good health. The CDR3 here reads CASSQGIDGTGGRTDTQYF. The sequenced DNA: TGCGCCAGCAGCCAAGGGATTGATGGGACAGGGGGTCGCACAGATACGCAGTATTTT.